This TCR beta chain was observed in a study of T cell changes during pregnancy in multiple sclerosis. V lost 0 bases and J lost 5, with 13 bases in between. CDR1 and CDR2 from the germline V gene are LNHNV and YYDKDF (reference sequence). The CDR3 runs to 15 residues. Produced via immunoSEQ multiplex PCR; TCRdb's table is partial and in-frame only. The sample gives tens of thousands of clones, more than 85% of which show up once; approximately 1.1% is in the top ten. The source material was peripheral blood, sampled after pregnancy. The source of this sequence is a female donor in good health, enrolled as a control in a pregnancy study. The chain employs TRBV15 and TRBJ1-1; maybe TRBD1 (5 bases). As DNA, the CDR3 is TGTGCCACCAGCAGAGATCTGTTGGGGGGTACTGAAGCTTTCTTT. This translates into CATSRDLLGGTEAFF. Combining the CDR3 with reference TRBV15 and TRBJ1-1 gives the whole variable domain DAMVIQNPRYQVTQFGKPVTLSCSQTLNHNVMYWYQQKSSQAPKLLFHYYDKDFNNEADTPDNFQSRRPNTSFCFLDIRSPGLGDTAMYLCATSRDLLGGTEAFFGQGTRLTVV.